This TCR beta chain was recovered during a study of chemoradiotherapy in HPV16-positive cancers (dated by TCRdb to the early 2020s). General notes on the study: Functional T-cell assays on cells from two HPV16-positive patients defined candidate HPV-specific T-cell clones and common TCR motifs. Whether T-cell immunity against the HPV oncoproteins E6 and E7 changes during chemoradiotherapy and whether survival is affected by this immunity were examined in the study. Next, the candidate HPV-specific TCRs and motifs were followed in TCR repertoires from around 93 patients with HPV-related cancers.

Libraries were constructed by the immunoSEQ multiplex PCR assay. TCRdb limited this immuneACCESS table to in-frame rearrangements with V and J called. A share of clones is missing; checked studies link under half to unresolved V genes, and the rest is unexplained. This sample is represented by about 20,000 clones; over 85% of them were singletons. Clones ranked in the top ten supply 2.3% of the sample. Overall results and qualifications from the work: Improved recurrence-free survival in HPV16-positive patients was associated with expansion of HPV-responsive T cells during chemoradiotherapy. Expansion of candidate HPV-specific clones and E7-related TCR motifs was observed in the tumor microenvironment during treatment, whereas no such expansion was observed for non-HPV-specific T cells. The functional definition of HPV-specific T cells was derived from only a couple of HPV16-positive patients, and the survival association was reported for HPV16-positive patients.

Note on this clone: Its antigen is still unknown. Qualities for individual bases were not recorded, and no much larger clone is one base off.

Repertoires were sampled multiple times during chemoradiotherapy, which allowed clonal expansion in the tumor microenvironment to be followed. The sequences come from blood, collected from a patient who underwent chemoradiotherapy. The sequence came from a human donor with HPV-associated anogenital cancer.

The DNA sequence reads TGTGCCAGTAGTATACCCTTCTACAATGAGCAGTTCTTC. It translates as CASSIPFYNEQFF. Here the chain combines TRBV19 and TRBJ2-1; no D gene can be assigned with confidence. The germline V gene encodes CDR1 LNHDA and CDR2 SQIVND (reference sequence). The germline ends are 5 bases apart after V is trimmed by 2 bases and J by 3 bases. The CDR3 runs 13 amino acids, cysteine and phenylalanine included. CDR3 DNA only is kept here, 39 bases in frame from base 1.